A selection of T cell receptor beta chains follows, all from one sample in a study of long-term antiretroviral therapy in people with HIV. The method was immunoSEQ multiplex PCR; TCRdb's version includes in-frame clones alone and lacks a portion of them. Among about 24,000 clones listed, about 79% were seen once. The sample was unsorted PBMCs, taken 3 years after starting antiretroviral therapy. The source is a man aged 50 or older with HIV. CDR3s include the opening cysteine and the closing phenylalanine or tryptophan. Fields, in order: J gene, V gene, D gene, clone size, CDR3 DNA, CDR3 protein. A D gene is named only where the DNA matches it firmly. Size is stated for part of the rows, as once, few or many counts, or as a class when the clone is expanded.

TRBJ2-1	TRBV6-5	-	few	TGTGCCAGCAGTCCCCGACCCTGGGGTGAGCAGTTCTTC	CASSPRPWGEQFF
TRBJ1-2	TRBV19	-	-	TGTGCCAGTAGTATCTCTGTGGACTCGGATGGCTACACCTTC	CASSISVDSDGYTF
TRBJ2-3	TRBV14	-	-	TGTGCCAGCAGCCAAGTTCGGCGCACAGATACGCAGTATTTT	CASSQVRRTDTQYF
TRBJ1-2	TRBV10-3	-	few	TGTGCCATCAGTGAGTCTGGGACCACCCCCTCCTATGGCTACACCTTC	CAISESGTTPSYGYTF
TRBJ2-1	TRBV7-8	-	-	TGTGCCAGCAGCCCGGGGACCTTTAGCAATGAGCAGTTCTTC	CASSPGTFSNEQFF
TRBJ1-4	TRBV7-9	-	-	TGTGCCAGCAGCTTAGAAGTAGGGCTTGTTGAAAAACTGTTTTTT	CASSLEVGLVEKLFF
TRBJ1-1	TRBV19	TRBD1	-	TGTGCCAGTAGTAGTGACAGGGGGCCCTCCGGGGCTTTCTTT	CASSSDRGPSGAFF
TRBJ2-5	TRBV27	-	-	TGTGCCAGCAGTTTATCGCAGGCCCGCCGGGAGACCCAGTACTTC	CASSLSQARRETQYF
TRBJ1-1	TRBV11-2	-	-	TGTGCCAGCAGCTTAAGGGGGGATACTGAAGCTTTCTTT	CASSLRGDTEAFF
TRBJ2-1	TRBV9	-	-	TGTGCCAGCAGCAACCGGGACCGCAATGAGCAGTTCTTC	CASSNRDRNEQFF
TRBJ1-2	TRBV5-8	-	-	TGTGCCAGCAGCTCCCGGTACGAACACGCCTCTGGCTACACCTTC	CASSSRYEHASGYTF
TRBJ2-5	TRBV6-1	TRBD2	-	TGTGCCAGCAGGGAGACTAGCGGGGGGTACGAGACCCAGTACTTC	CASRETSGGYETQYF
TRBJ1-5	TRBV19	-	-	TGTGCCAGTAGTACGGGTCTGAATCAGCCCCAGCATTTT	CASSTGLNQPQHF
TRBJ2-5	TRBV4-3	TRBD2	-	TGCGCCAGCAGCCAAGACCCCGAGGGACTAGCGGGGGGGTACCAAGAGACCCAGTACTTC	CASSQDPEGLAGGYQETQYF
TRBJ2-7	TRBV9	TRBD2	-	TGTGCCAGCAGCGCCCCCCTAGCGGAATCCTACGAGCAGTACTTC	CASSAPLAESYEQYF
TRBJ2-7	TRBV27	-	-	TGTGCCAGCAGTTCTAATTACCTATACGAGCAGTACTTC	CASSSNYLYEQYF
TRBJ2-7	TRBV5-5	-	-	TGTGCCAGCACCACCCTAGGCGCCTACGAGCAGTACTTC	CASTTLGAYEQYF
TRBJ1-3	TRBV27	TRBD1	-	TGTGCCAGCAGTGCATGGACAGGGAGCTCTGGAAACACCATATATTTT	CASSAWTGSSGNTIYF
TRBJ1-1	TRBV20-1	-	-	TGCAGTGCTAGTGGGCAGGGCGAAGCTTTCTTT	CSASGQGEAFF
TRBJ1-1	TRBV7-9	-	-	TGTGCCAGCAGCTTAGGTGTCATGAACACTGAAGCTTTCTTT	CASSLGVMNTEAFF